This T cell receptor beta chain was captured in a study of graft-versus-host responses after intestinal transplantation. This clone was observed once. CDR1 and CDR2 from the germline V gene are SGHAT and FQDESV (reference sequence). The V and J ends lost 1 base and 8 bases respectively, with 6 bases between them. This CDR3 region has 12 residues. Using immunoSEQ multiplex PCR, the repertoire was profiled, and TCRdb retains in-frame clones only, with some absent. The sample comprises some 77,000 clones, 92% of which are singletons, and 0.69% rests with the top ten. This sequence originates from a human patient who received an intestinal transplant, so some T cells may come from the graft donor. The genes are TRBV11-1 and TRBJ2-1; the D is unclear. This material consisted of PBMCs, taken 98 days after intestinal transplantation. The CDR3 DNA is TGTGCCAGCAGCTTAGGGTGGGATGAGCAGTTCTTC. Its translation is CASSLGWDEQFF.